This T cell receptor (beta chain) is from a study of beta chain features in type 1 diabetes. Study results and limitations: TCRB rearrangement may or may not be influenced by HLA type; here this remained unresolved. Insertions at VDJ junctions were less frequent in type 1 diabetes patients. These patients also deleted more nucleotides at the same junctions. Equally in patients and controls, shorter templates might have been favored by PCR.

This clone occurred once. Its antigen is still unknown. The study reverse transcribed the entire isolated RNA, so it sequenced expressed TCRB transcripts. Assay: immunoSEQ multiplex PCR; the TCRdb copy retains only in-frame clones and omits some. The data contain over 700,000 clones, around a sixth of them singletons. The junction had 13 bases not matched to a gene; V was cut back by 6 bases and J by 7 bases. The CDR3 loop spans 15 amino acids. Germline CDR1 reads MDHEN; CDR2 reads SYDVKM. Each donor gave one heparinised blood draw averaging about 100 mL. The sequenced sample consisted of naive CD4+ T cells from blood. The chain joins TRBV28 to TRBJ1-2; TRBD1 agrees at 8 bases. The origin of this receptor is a woman younger than 35 in good health. The chain's CDR3 is CASSAPQGASGGYTF. In DNA, the CDR3 is TGTGCCAGCAGCGCCCCTCAGGGGGCTTCCGGTGGCTACACCTTC.